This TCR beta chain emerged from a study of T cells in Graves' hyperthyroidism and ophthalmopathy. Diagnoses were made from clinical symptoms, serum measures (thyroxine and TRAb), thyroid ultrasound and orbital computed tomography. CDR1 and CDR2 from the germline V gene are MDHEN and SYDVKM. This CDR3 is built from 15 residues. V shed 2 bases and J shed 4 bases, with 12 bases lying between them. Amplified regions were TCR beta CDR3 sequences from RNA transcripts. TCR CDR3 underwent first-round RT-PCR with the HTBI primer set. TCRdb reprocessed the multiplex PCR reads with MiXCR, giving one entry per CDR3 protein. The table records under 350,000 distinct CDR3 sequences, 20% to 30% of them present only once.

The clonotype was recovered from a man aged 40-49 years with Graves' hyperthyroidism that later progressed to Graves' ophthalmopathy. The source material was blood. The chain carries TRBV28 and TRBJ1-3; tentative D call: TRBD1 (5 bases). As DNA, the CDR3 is TGTGCCAGCAGTTTACTAGGGGCATCAGGAAACACCATATATTTT. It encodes CASSLLGASGNTIYF. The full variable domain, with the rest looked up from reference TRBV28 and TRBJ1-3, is DVKVTQSSRYLVKRTGEKVFLECVQDMDHENMFWYRQDPGLGLRLIYFSYDVKMKEKGDIPEGYSVSREKKERFSLILESASTNQTSMYLCASSLLGASGNTIYFGEGSWLTVV.